Below are 28 T cell receptor beta chains sequenced from a single sample in a study of human T cells and chemical hapten exposure. Time point meaning: patch test 3, about 24 weeks after DPC sensitization. This sample's treatment: therapeutic diphenylcyclopropenone sensitization with weekly scalp DPC. TCRdb passed the RACE reads through MiXCR, listing each CDR3 protein once. The top ten clones hold around 2.4% of a sample with around 110,000 distinct CDR3 sequences, approximately 10% of them seen once. Sequences were derived from whole blood, sampled in connection with sensitization to the hapten diphenylcyclopropenone (DPC). Receptors originate from a woman between 45 and 60 years old with alopecia areata. Some clones in this sample may be carry-over from other donors' samples.

This clonotype was seen at least ten times. This sequence joins TRBV7-2 and TRBJ2-1, with 11 positions matching TRBD2. V dropped 4 bases and J dropped 2; count of bases not matched to a gene: 1. The CDR3 loop spans 15 amino acids. The germline CDR1 and CDR2 sequences are SGHTA and FQGNSA. CDR3 sequence reads: CASSSSGGTYNEQFF. CDR3 DNA sequence: TGTGCCAGCAGCTCTAGCGGGGGGACCTACAATGAGCAGTTCTTC.

This clonotype was detected ten times or more. This chain connects TRBV23-1 to TRBJ2-1, with 8 bases identical to TRBD2. TRBV23-1 is an open reading frame whose function is uncertain. The ends lost 2 bases at V and 4 bases at J; junction bases unmatched: 1. CDR3 length equals 14 residues. In DNA, the CDR3 is TGCGCCAGCAGTCAAGCGGGAGGATACAATGAGCAGTTCTTC. It specifies CASSQAGGYNEQFF.

In this sample, this clonotype turned up many times. This sequence joins TRBV5-4 and TRBJ2-5; the D gene is possibly TRBD1 (6 bases). V lost 4 bases to trimming and J lost 1 base, with 14 bases between them. Germline V gene lookup returns CDR1 SGHNT and CDR2 YYREEE (reference sequence). The CDR3 loop spans 15 amino acids. CDR3 loop: CASSDLDRPQETQYF. The CDR3 DNA follows: TGTGCCAGCAGCGACCTGGACAGACCCCAAGAGACCCAGTACTTC.

This clonotype was seen ten or more times. The chain joins TRBV7-7 to TRBJ2-1; 9 bases match TRBD1. With 3 bases clipped from V and 6 bases from J, the junction kept 6 bases outside the gene matches. Germline V gene lookup returns CDR1 SSHAT and CDR2 FNYEAQ (reference sequence). The CDR3 consists of 15 residues. The CDR3 loop reads CASSFGQGIGNEQFF. The DNA for the CDR3 is TGTGCCAGCAGCTTTGGACAGGGGATTGGCAATGAGCAGTTCTTC.

This clonotype was seen a few times. V is TRBV7-2 and J is TRBJ1-4; D unclear. V lost 4 bases, J lost 8 bases, and 17 bases lay in between. CDR1 and CDR2 from the germline V gene are SGHTA and FQGNSA. This CDR3 spans 15 amino acids. CDR3: CASSSGSKGGEKLFF. The CDR3 bases are TGTGCCAGCAGCTCGGGTAGTAAGGGTGGGGAAAAACTGTTTTTT.

The chain uses TRBV3-1 and TRBJ1-5; D ambiguous. The CDR3 is 13 amino acids. The germline CDR1 and CDR2 sequences are LGHDT and YNNKEL (reference sequence). V dropped 0 bases and J dropped 10 bases, with 10 bases sitting between them. The CDR3 loop is CASSQDDRSPQHF. The CDR3 region has the DNA TGTGCCAGCAGCCAAGATGATAGGAGTCCCCAGCATTTT.

This clonotype occurred a few times. The chain recombines TRBV20-1 with TRBJ2-7, with D perhaps matching TRBD2 (5 bases). This CDR3 has 14 amino acids. V was cut by 0 bases and J by 1 base, with 10 bases left in between. The germline gives CDR1 DFQATT, CDR2 SNEGSKA (reference sequence). CDR3 loop: CSARDPGKSYEQYF. CDR3 sequence (DNA): TGCAGTGCTAGAGACCCGGGAAAGTCCTACGAGCAGTACTTC.

This clonotype was observed a handful of times. This rearrangement joins TRBV24-1 to TRBJ2-3; D is undetermined. V lost 5 bases, J lost 2 bases, and 19 bases lay in between. The CDR3 has 17 residues. Per the germline V gene, CDR1 is KGHDR and CDR2 is SFDVKD. The chain's CDR3 is CATSGLPWRKDTDTQYF. The CDR3 DNA sequence: TGTGCCACCAGTGGCCTCCCTTGGCGGAAGGACACAGATACGCAGTATTTT.

Concerning this clonotype: With a much larger clone just one base away, this may be a read error. The rearrangement uses TRBV6-6 and TRBJ2-3; D is uncertain. CDR1 is MNHNY and CDR2 is SVGAGI in the germline V gene (reference sequence). The CDR3 consists of 13 residues. Trimming cost V 7 bases and J 4 bases, with 12 bases left between them. CDR3 sequence: CASTLTGADTQYF. Here the CDR3 DNA reads TGTGCCAGCACGCTCACGGGCGCAGATACGCAGTATTTT.

This clonotype has ten or more counts. J is TRBJ2-6 and V is TRBV20-1; no firm D call. The germline CDR1 and CDR2 sequences are DFQATT and SNEGSKA (reference sequence). V gave up 6 bases and J gave up 0 bases, with 9 bases separating them. The CDR3 extends over 14 amino acids. The CDR3 nucleotides are TGCAGTGCGGAACGGCTCTCTGGGGCCAACGTCCTGACTTTC. It is translated as CSAERLSGANVLTF.

This clonotype has more than one count but fewer than ten. The gene calls are TRBV6-2 or TRBV6-3 and TRBJ1-1; 10 nucleotides agree with TRBD1. CDR1 and CDR2 from the germline V gene are MNHEY and SVGEGT. The CDR3 is made up of 17 amino acids. The junction had 6 bases not matched to a gene; V was cut back by 2 bases and J by 0 bases. The DNA of the CDR3 is TGTGCCAGCAGTTACCCAGAGGGACAGGGGATGAACACTGAAGCTTTCTTT. As protein: CASSYPEGQGMNTEAFF.

This clonotype has just a few counts. The genes are TRBV29-1 and TRBJ2-2; TRBD2 agrees at 8 bases. Germline V CDR1 and CDR2: SQVTM, ANQGSEA. V dropped 5 bases and J dropped 4; count of bases not matched to a gene: 6. The CDR3 is 14 residues long. CDR3 protein: CSVSGRRITGELFF. The DNA for the CDR3 is TGCAGCGTTAGCGGGAGACGGATCACCGGGGAGCTGTTTTTT.

This clonotype was recorded many times. V gene TRBV20-1 combines with J gene TRBJ1-5; D not resolved. Trimming took 3 bases from V and 4 from J, leaving 7 bases between them. The germline V gene has CDR1 DFQATT and CDR2 SNEGSKA (reference sequence). The CDR3 contains 12 residues. The CDR3 DNA reads as TGCAGTGCTAGGGGCGGGAATCAGCCCCAGCATTTT. It is translated as CSARGGNQPQHF.

This chain joins TRBV29-1 and TRBJ1-1; D is ambiguous. Germline CDR1 is SQVTM and CDR2 is ANQGSEA. V was trimmed by 1 base and J by 0 bases, leaving 9 bases between them. This CDR3 has 14 amino acids. The CDR3 sequence is CSVEVPGMNTEAFF. DNA of the CDR3: TGCAGCGTTGAAGTCCCGGGGATGAACACTGAAGCTTTCTTT.

The chain carries TRBV10-3 and TRBJ1-5; D is perhaps TRBD1 (5 bases). The CDR3 extends over 16 amino acids. Germline V gene data show CDR1 as ENHRY and CDR2 as SYGVKD. V dropped 4 bases and J dropped 1 base, with 14 bases sitting between them. CDR3 sequence reads: CAISVGPSGSNQPQHF. For the CDR3, the DNA is TGTGCCATCAGTGTGGGGCCATCAGGGAGCAATCAGCCCCAGCATTTT.

This clonotype was counted many times. V and J are TRBV18 and TRBJ1-2; 9 nucleotides match TRBD1. The CDR3 covers 15 residues. CDR1 is KGHSH and CDR2 is LQKENI in the germline V gene. J was trimmed by 6 bases and V by 6 bases; bases with no gene match: 11. The chain's CDR3 is CASSRGTGMDDGYTF. CDR3 coding DNA: TGTGCCAGCTCTCGTGGGACAGGGATGGACGATGGCTACACCTTC.

This clonotype was recorded many times. The chain couples TRBV20-1 to TRBJ2-3, with D perhaps TRBD2 (5 bases). CDR1 and CDR2 (germline): DFQATT, SNEGSKA (reference sequence). CDR3 length: 16 amino acids. V lost 3 bases and J lost 2, with 18 bases in between. The CDR3 DNA is TGCAGTGCTAGGGACTCAAGGGTCTTATCCACAGATACGCAGTATTTT. Translation: CSARDSRVLSTDTQYF.

This clonotype was picked up many times. The chain uses TRBV12-3 or TRBV12-4 and TRBJ2-3; D might be TRBD2 (5 bases). V shed 1 base and J shed 2 bases, with 19 bases lying between them. CDR3 size: 18 residues. The CDR3 loop reads CASSLGFWASRYTDTQYF. CDR3 DNA sequence: TGTGCCAGCAGTTTAGGGTTCTGGGCTAGCCGATACACAGATACGCAGTATTTT.

This clonotype was seen only a few times. The J gene is TRBJ1-5, the V gene TRBV28; D remains ambiguous. Trimming took 8 bases from V and 2 from J, leaving 13 bases between them. The CDR3 consists of 14 residues. Germline V gene sequence: CDR1 MDHEN, CDR2 SYDVKM. The CDR3 spells CASSSSHRNQPQHF. The CDR3 bases are TGTGCCAGCTCCTCCTCCCATCGCAATCAGCCCCAGCATTTT.

This clonotype was picked up a small number of times. The V call is TRBV28, the J call TRBJ1-2; 8 bases agree with TRBD1. The CDR3 is 14 amino acids. J gave up 4 bases and V 3 bases, and 4 bases lay outside the gene matches. Germline V gives CDR1 MDHEN, CDR2 SYDVKM. CDR3 nucleotides: TGTGCCAGCAGTTTCACAGGGGGAGGCTATGGCTACACCTTC. Translation gives CASSFTGGGYGYTF.

This clonotype was detected ten times or more. The chain uses TRBV21-1 and TRBJ1-2; the table gives TRBD1 as D, unverified against the DNA. TRBV21-1 is a recognized pseudogene. This CDR3 spans 14 amino acids. This CDR3 reads CASSKSYRDYGYTF. CDR3 sequence (DNA): TGTGCCAGCAGCAAATCATACAGGGACTATGGCTACACCTTC.

This clonotype came up many times. The chain employs TRBV9 and TRBJ2-2; 9 positions match TRBD2. From germline, CDR1 is SGDLS and CDR2 YYNGEE. The length of the CDR3 is 16 residues. J lost 2 bases, V lost 3 bases, and 5 bases had no gene match. The CDR3 sequence: CASSALTSGNTGELFF. The CDR3 DNA sequence: TGTGCCAGCAGCGCCCTGACTAGCGGTAACACCGGGGAGCTGTTTTTT.

The chain carries TRBV27 and TRBJ2-1; 11 bases are a match to TRBD2. The junction had 10 bases not matched to a gene; V was cut back by 1 base and J by 8 bases. From germline, CDR1 is MNHEY and CDR2 SMNVEV (reference sequence). The CDR3 totals 17 residues. Written as DNA, the CDR3 is TGTGCCAGCAGTTTATTAGTTAGCGGGGGGGTAACGGATGAGCAGTTCTTC. Its translation is CASSLLVSGGVTDEQFF.

This clonotype appeared many times. The V call is TRBV12-3 or TRBV12-4, the J call TRBJ1-5, with TRBD1 as a possible D gene (5 bases). Trimming took off 5 bases at V and 4 bases at J, with 12 bases between the two ends. The CDR3 extends over 14 amino acids. In DNA form, the CDR3 reads TGTGCCAGCAGTCCGGACATTTATAATCAGCCCCAGCATTTT. Its translation: CASSPDIYNQPQHF.

The J gene is TRBJ1-5, the V gene TRBV12-5, with no clear D. The CDR3 is made up of 14 amino acids. The V gene lost 3 bases and the J gene lost 2 bases, with 8 bases spanning the gap. Germline CDR1 and CDR2: LGHNT and FRNRAP. CDR3 sequence: CASGLPLGNQPQHF. The DNA for the CDR3 is TGTGCTAGTGGTTTACCTCTGGGCAATCAGCCCCAGCATTTT.

Many counts were recorded for this clonotype. This chain connects TRBV14 to TRBJ2-7; TRBD1 or TRBD2 may be the D gene (5 bases each). Per the germline V gene, CDR1 is SGHDN and CDR2 is FVKESK. The germline V and J ends were trimmed by 0 bases and 5 bases, with 17 bases remaining between them. This CDR3 contains 16 residues. The DNA of the CDR3 is TGTGCCAGCAGCCAAGATCCTTTCGGGGACGGGCACGAGCAGTACTTC. Translated: CASSQDPFGDGHEQYF. The full variable domain, rest sourced from reference TRBV14 and TRBJ2-7, is EAGVTQFPSHSVIEKGQTVTLRCDPISGHDNLYWYRRVMGKEIKFLLHFVKESKQDESGMPNNRFLAERTGGTYSTLKVQPAELEDSGVYFCASSQDPFGDGHEQYFGPGTRLTVT.

This clonotype was seen at least ten times. V gene TRBV6-1 combines with J gene TRBJ2-5; D possibly corresponds to TRBD2 (5 bases). Germline CDR1 reads MNHNS; CDR2 reads SASEGT. V was pared by 8 bases and J by 7 bases, with 20 bases between. The CDR3 is made up of 14 amino acids. The CDR3 protein is CASRGLLLTGTQYF. CDR3 DNA: TGTGCCAGCCGCGGACTGCTCCTCACGGGGACCCAGTACTTC.

The chain employs TRBV7-8 and TRBJ1-2, with D maybe TRBD1 (5 bases). Trimming left V 2 bases short and J 7 bases short, with 17 bases between. CDR3 length equals 15 residues. Germline loops: CDR1 SGHVS, CDR2 FQNEAQ. The CDR3 DNA reads TGTGCCAGCAGCTTACACCCCCCCGGGGCGGGTGGCTACACCTTC. Protein sequence: CASSLHPPGAGGYTF.